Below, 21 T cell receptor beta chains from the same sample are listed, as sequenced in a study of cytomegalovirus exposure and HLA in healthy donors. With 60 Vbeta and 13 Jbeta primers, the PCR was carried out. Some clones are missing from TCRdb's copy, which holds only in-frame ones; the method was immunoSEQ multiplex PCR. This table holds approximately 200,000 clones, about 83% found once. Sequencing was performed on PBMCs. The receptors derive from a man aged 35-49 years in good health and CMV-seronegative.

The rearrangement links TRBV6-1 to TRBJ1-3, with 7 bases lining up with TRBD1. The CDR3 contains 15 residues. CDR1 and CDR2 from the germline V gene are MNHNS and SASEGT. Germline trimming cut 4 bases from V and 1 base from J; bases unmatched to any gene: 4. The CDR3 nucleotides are TGTGCCAGCAGTGGGACAGGAAGATCTGGAAACACCATATATTTT. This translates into CASSGTGRSGNTIYF.

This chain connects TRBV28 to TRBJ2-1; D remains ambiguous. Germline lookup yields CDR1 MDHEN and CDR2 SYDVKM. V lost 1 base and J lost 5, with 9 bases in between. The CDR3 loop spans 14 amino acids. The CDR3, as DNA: TGTGCCAGCAGTTTATCGGAGTGGGACAATGAGCAGTTCTTC. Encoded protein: CASSLSEWDNEQFF.

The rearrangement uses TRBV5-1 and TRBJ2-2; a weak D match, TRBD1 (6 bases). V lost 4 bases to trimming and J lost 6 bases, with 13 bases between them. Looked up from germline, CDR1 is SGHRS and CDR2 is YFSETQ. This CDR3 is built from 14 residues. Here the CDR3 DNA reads TGCGCCAGCAGCCAAACACAGGGACCCGGGGAGCTGTTTTTT. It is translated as CASSQTQGPGELFF.

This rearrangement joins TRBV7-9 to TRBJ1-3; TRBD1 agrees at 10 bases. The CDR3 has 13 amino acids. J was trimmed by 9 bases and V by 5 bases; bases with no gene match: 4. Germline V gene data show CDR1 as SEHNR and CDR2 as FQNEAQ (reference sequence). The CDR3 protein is CASSTGTGATIYF. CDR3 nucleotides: TGTGCCAGCAGCACCGGGACAGGGGCCACCATATATTTT.

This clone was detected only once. The CDR3 sequence is CASRGQANEKLFF. CDR3 nucleotide sequence: TGTGCCAGCAGGGGACAGGCAAATGAAAAACTGTTTTTT. This rearrangement joins TRBV2 to TRBJ1-4, with 8 bases aligning to TRBD1. The CDR3 loop spans 13 amino acids. Germline V gives CDR1 SNHLY, CDR2 FYNNEI. After removal of 6 bases from V and 5 bases from J, the junction contained 2 bases not matched to a gene.

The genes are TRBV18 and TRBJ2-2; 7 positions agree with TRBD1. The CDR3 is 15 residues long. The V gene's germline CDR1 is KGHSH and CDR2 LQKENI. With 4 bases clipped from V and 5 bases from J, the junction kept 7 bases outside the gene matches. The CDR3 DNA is TGTGCCAGCTCACTACTACAGGGGCGGACCGGGGAGCTGTTTTTT. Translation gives CASSLLQGRTGELFF.

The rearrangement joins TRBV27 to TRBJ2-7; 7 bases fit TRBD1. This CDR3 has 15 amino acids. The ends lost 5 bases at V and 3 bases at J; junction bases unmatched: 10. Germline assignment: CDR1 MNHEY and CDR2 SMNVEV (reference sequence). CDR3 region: CASSPNRGGYYEQYF. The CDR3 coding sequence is TGTGCCAGCAGTCCCAATCGAGGGGGCTACTACGAGCAGTACTTC.

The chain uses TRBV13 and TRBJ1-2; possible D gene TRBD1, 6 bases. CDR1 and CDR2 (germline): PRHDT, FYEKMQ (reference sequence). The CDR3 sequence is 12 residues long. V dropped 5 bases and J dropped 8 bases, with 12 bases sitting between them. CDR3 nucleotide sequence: TGTGCCAGCAGCCCACAGGGAAACGGCTACACCTTC. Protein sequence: CASSPQGNGYTF.

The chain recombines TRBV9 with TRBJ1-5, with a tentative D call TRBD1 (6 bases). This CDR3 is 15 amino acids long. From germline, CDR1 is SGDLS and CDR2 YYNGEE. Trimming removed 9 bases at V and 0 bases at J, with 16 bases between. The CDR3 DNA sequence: TGTGCCAACTTGGACAGAACATATAGCAATCAGCCCCAGCATTTT. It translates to CANLDRTYSNQPQHF.

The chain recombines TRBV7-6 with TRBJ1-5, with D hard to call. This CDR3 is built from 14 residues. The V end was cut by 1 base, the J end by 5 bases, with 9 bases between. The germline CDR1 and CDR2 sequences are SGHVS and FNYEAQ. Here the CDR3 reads CASSLVGGHQPQHF. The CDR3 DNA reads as TGTGCCAGCAGCTTAGTTGGAGGGCATCAGCCCCAGCATTTT.

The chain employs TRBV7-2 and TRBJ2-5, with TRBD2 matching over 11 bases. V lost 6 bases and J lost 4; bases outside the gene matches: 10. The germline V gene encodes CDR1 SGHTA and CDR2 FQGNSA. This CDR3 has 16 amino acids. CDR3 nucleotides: TGTGCCAGCAGAAGAGCGGGACTAGCGGTACCAGAGACCCAGTACTTC. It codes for CASRRAGLAVPETQYF.

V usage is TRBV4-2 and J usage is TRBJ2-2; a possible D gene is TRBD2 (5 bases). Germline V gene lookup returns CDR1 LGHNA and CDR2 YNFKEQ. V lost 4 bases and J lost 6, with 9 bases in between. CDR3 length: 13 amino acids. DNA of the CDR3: TGTGCCAGCAGCCCCGAGGGAGCCGGGGAGCTGTTTTTT. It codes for CASSPEGAGELFF.

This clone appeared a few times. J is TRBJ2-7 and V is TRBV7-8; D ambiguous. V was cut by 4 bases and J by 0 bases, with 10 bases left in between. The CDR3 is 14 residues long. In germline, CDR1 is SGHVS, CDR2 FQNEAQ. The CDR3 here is CASSSRFGSYEQYF. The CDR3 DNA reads TGTGCCAGCAGCTCGCGGTTCGGCTCCTACGAGCAGTACTTC.

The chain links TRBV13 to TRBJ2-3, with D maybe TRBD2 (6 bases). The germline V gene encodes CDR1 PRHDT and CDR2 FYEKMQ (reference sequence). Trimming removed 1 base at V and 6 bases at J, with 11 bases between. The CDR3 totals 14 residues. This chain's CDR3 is CASSLVAAGDTQYF. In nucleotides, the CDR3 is TGTGCCAGCAGCTTAGTAGCGGCCGGGGATACGCAGTATTTT.

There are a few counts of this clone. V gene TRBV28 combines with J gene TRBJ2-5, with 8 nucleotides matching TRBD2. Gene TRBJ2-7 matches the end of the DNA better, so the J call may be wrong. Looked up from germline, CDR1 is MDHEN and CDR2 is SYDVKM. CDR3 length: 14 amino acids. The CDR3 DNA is TGTGCCAGCACTTCAGCGGGAGCATCCTACGAGCAGTACTTC. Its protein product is CASTSAGASYEQYF.

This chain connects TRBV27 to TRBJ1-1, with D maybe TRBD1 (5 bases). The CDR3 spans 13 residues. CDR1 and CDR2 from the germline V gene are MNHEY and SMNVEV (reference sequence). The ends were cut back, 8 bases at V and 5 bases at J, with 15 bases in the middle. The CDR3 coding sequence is TGTGCCAGCCTACTTGCGAAGGGGACTGAAGCTTTCTTT. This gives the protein CASLLAKGTEAFF.

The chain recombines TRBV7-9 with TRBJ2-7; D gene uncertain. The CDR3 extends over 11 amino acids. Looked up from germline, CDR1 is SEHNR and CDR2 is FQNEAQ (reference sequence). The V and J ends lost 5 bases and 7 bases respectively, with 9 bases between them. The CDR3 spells CASSPSIEQYF. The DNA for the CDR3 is TGTGCCAGCAGCCCGTCTATAGAGCAGTACTTC.

The CDR3 is CASSPQRGANNEQFF. For the CDR3, the DNA is TGTGCCAGCTCACCACAGCGGGGGGCCAATAATGAGCAGTTCTTC. The V and J genes are TRBV18 and TRBJ2-1; 9 bases are a match to TRBD2. Unmatched junction bases numbered 5, after V lost 1 base and J lost 7 bases. Germline values: CDR1 KGHSH, CDR2 LQKENI. The length of the CDR3 is 15 residues.

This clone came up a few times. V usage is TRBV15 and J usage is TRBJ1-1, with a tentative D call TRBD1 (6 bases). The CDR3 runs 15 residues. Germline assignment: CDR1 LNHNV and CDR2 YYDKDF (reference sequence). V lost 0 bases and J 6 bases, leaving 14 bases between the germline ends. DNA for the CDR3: TGTGCCACCAGCAGAGATCCCTTGAGGGGGTCTGAAGCTTTCTTT. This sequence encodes CATSRDPLRGSEAFF.

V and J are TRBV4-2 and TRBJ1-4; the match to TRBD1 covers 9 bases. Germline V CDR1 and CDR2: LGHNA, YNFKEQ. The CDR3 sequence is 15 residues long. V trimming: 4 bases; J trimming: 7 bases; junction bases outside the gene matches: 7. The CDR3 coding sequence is TGTGCCAGCAGCCCTCCGACAGGGGGAGGTGAAAAACTGTTTTTT. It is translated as CASSPPTGGGEKLFF.

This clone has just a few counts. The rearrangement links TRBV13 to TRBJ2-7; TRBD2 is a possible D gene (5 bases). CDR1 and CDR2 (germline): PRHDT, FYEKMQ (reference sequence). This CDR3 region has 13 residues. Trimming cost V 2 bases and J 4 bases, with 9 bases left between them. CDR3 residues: CASSLSGLYEQYF. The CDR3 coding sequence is TGTGCCAGCAGCTTAAGCGGATTATACGAGCAGTACTTC.